This T cell receptor beta chain was recorded in a study of technical replicates of blood from a few donors. The CDR3 contains 20 residues. Germline assignment: CDR1 LGHNA and CDR2 YNFKEQ. Trimming removed 1 base from V and 0 bases from J; junction bases left unmatched: 12. Generated by immunoSEQ multiplex PCR, the TCRdb table keeps only in-frame clones and is missing some. The profile shows around 50,000 clones, around 90% of them singletons. This TCR was recovered from a human donor in good health. Some clones in this sample may be carry-over from other donors' samples. This chain joins TRBV4-2 and TRBJ2-1; TRBD2 aligns across 10 bases. Sample: PBMCs. The CDR3 loop is CASSQVQASGGLRSYNEQFF. The CDR3 region has the DNA TGTGCCAGCAGCCAAGTGCAGGCTAGCGGGGGCCTACGCTCCTACAATGAGCAGTTCTTC.